A selection of T cell receptor beta chains follows, all from one sample in a study of blood T cell repertoires in COVID-19. TCRdb keeps only in-frame clones here, not all; method: immunoSEQ multiplex PCR. The sample records around 59,000 clones, around 84% being singletons. Sequencing used peripheral blood. The receptors shown here come from a man in his sixties with acute or convalescent COVID-19. Both conserved end residues are part of each CDR3. A D gene is named only where the DNA matches it firmly. The size entry is marked missing in some rows and otherwise reads once, few, many or a size class.

clone_size j_call d_call v_call cdr3_nt cdr3_aa
. TRBJ2-2 TRBD2 TRBV6-4 TGTGCCAGCACTTCCGGTCCGGGACTAGCGGGGGTCCAGAACACCGGGGAGCTGTTTTTT CASTSGPGLAGVQNTGELFF
. TRBJ2-2 . TRBV7-3 TGTGCCAGCAGCCCATTTCTCAGGACAGCGAACACCGGGGAGCTGTTTTTT CASSPFLRTANTGELFF
. TRBJ1-2 TRBD1 TRBV7-2 TGTGCCAGCGGAGTGGACAGGGGGCGAGGCTACACCTTC CASGVDRGRGYTF
once TRBJ1-2 . TRBV7-9 TGTGCCAGCAGCTTAGGAGGGGGCTATGGCTACACCTTC CASSLGGGYGYTF
. TRBJ1-6 . TRBV19 TGTGCCAGTAGGGCTCTGAGGCAGCGCAACTCCTATAATTCACCCCTCCACTTT CASRALRQRNSYNSPLHF
. TRBJ2-2 TRBD1 TRBV18 TGTGCCAGCTCACTTCCGGGACAGGGTGACATCGGGGAGCTGTTTTTT CASSLPGQGDIGELFF
. TRBJ2-1 TRBD2 TRBV4-2 TGTGCCAGCAGCCAAGAAAGCGGGGGGTGGAATGAGCAGTTCTTC CASSQESGGWNEQFF
. TRBJ2-3 . TRBV10-1 TGCGCCAGCAGTGAGTCAGGGACTAGCACAGATACGCAGTATTTT CASSESGTSTDTQYF
once TRBJ1-3 . TRBV27 TGTGCCAGCAGTTTAAATGGCAGGCCCTCTGGAAACACCATATATTTT CASSLNGRPSGNTIYF
. TRBJ2-1 . TRBV24-1 TGTGCCACCAGTGAACCTGACCGGGATGAGCAGTTCTTC CATSEPDRDEQFF
. TRBJ2-5 . TRBV25-1 TGTGCCAGCAGTGGTCAGACCAGAGGGACCCAGTACTTC CASSGQTRGTQYF
. TRBJ2-3 TRBD2 TRBV4-2 TGTGCCAGCAGCCAAGCCTTATTACGAGCGGGGGGGCCGAGTACGCAGTATTTT CASSQALLRAGGPSTQYF
. TRBJ2-7 TRBD2 TRBV11-2 TGTGCCAGCAGCCCTAAAGCGGGGGATACCTACGAGCAGTACTTC CASSPKAGDTYEQYF
. TRBJ1-2 . TRBV7-2 TGTGCCAGCAGCCCTCTCGGGGGGGTCTATGGCTACACCTTC CASSPLGGVYGYTF
. TRBJ1-2 . TRBV28 TGTGCCAGCGGACAATGGGGCTATGGCTACACCTTC CASGQWGYGYTF
. TRBJ1-1 . TRBV7-9 TGTGCCAGCAGCCCCCTCCGCCAGGGATCTGAAGCTTTCTTT CASSPLRQGSEAFF
. TRBJ2-1 TRBD2 TRBV4-1 TGCGCCAGCAGCCAAATTAGCGGGGGTCACAATGAGCAGTTCTTC CASSQISGGHNEQFF
. TRBJ2-7 TRBD1 TRBV4-1 TGCGCCAGCAGCCAAGATGCAGGGGGCTACTACGAGCAGTACTTC CASSQDAGGYYEQYF
. TRBJ1-2 TRBD1 TRBV5-1 TGCGCCAGCGGGACAGGGGATAGAGGTTATGGCTACACCTTC CASGTGDRGYGYTF
. TRBJ2-7 TRBD2 TRBV7-9 TGTGCCAGCAGCTTAGACGGGACTAGCGGGGGAGAGCAGTACTTC CASSLDGTSGGEQYF
. TRBJ2-7 . TRBV7-3 TGTGCCAGCAGCTTAGGGCCAGGCGCATACGAGCAGTACTTC CASSLGPGAYEQYF
. TRBJ1-6 . TRBV30 TGTGCCTGGAGATCTGGCGACTCCCTCCACTTT CAWRSGDSLHF
. TRBJ2-3 . TRBV29-1 TGCAGCGTTGAGGGACTTCTCACAGATACGCAGTATTTT CSVEGLLTDTQYF
few TRBJ1-3 TRBD1 TRBV13 TGTGCCAGCAGCAACAGGGGTACTGGAAACACCATATATTTT CASSNRGTGNTIYF
. TRBJ1-4 TRBD1 TRBV5-1 TGCGCCAGCAGCTTGACCCCGGACAGGGTGATTGAAAAACTGTTTTTT CASSLTPDRVIEKLFF
. TRBJ1-2 TRBD1 TRBV5-1 TGCGCCAGCAGCGGCGGACAGGGGGCGAGCTATGGCTACACCTTC CASSGGQGASYGYTF
. TRBJ1-1 TRBD1 TRBV5-1 TGCGCCAGCAGGGACCTACTAGGGGGCGTTCAAATGGCTTTCTTT CASRDLLGGVQMAFF
. TRBJ2-4 TRBD2 TRBV19 TGTGCCAGTAGTATAGATGGAGCGGGGGGGCTTGGAAACATTCAGTACTTC CASSIDGAGGLGNIQYF
few TRBJ1-1 . TRBV5-1 TGCGCCAGCAGCCAAGGACTGGACACTGAAGCTTTCTTT CASSQGLDTEAFF
once TRBJ1-5 TRBD1 TRBV5-6 TGTGCCAGCAGCGTCAGGGGGAGAAACAATCAGCCCCAGCATTTT CASSVRGRNNQPQHF
. TRBJ2-7 . TRBV7-2 TGTGCCAGCAGCTCAACCTGGGCCTCCGAGCAGTACTTC CASSSTWASEQYF
. TRBJ1-4 TRBD1 TRBV11-2 TGTGCCAGCAGCTCCACCAGGGGGCGGGAAAAACTGTTTTTT CASSSTRGREKLFF
. TRBJ2-3 TRBD2 TRBV24-1 TGTGCCACCGGGGAGACTAGCGGGGGGAAAGATACGCAGTATTTT CATGETSGGKDTQYF
medium-sized TRBJ2-7 . TRBV20-1 TGCAGTGCTAGTGCTTCTTCCTACTACGAGCAGTACTTC CSASASSYYEQYF
. TRBJ2-7 . TRBV5-1 TGCGCCAGCAGCTTGGCCCAGGGGGGCTACGAGCAGTACTTC CASSLAQGGYEQYF
. TRBJ1-1 . TRBV6-5 TGTGCCAGCAGTCCTATAGGGGGTGGACGCACTGAAGCTTTCTTT CASSPIGGGRTEAFF
. TRBJ2-2 TRBD2 TRBV7-2 TGTGCCAGCAGCTTAAGTCGGGGGGGCCGGGGCGGGGAGCTGTTTTTT CASSLSRGGRGGELFF
. TRBJ2-1 . TRBV7-7 TGTGCTAGCAGCCCATCGGCGAGGAATGAGCAGTTCTTC CASSPSARNEQFF
many TRBJ2-3 TRBD2 TRBV2 TGTGCCAGCAGTCTGGGACTAGCGGGGGTCACAGATACGCAGTATTTT CASSLGLAGVTDTQYF
. TRBJ2-2 TRBD1 TRBV30 TGTGCCTGGAGTAGAGGGGGACAGGGGGCCGGGGAGCTGTTTTTT CAWSRGGQGAGELFF
few TRBJ2-2 TRBD2 TRBV6-5 TGTGCCAGCAGCTCGGGTAGCGGGGTTTCCGGGGAGCTGTTTTTT CASSSGSGVSGELFF
. TRBJ1-5 TRBD1 TRBV24-1 TGTGCCACCAGTGATTCCACCCGCCGGGACAGGGGAGATCAGCCCCAGCATTTT CATSDSTRRDRGDQPQHF
. TRBJ2-7 TRBD1 TRBV5-1 TGCGCCAGCAGCGTCCAACAGGGGTCCCCCTACGAGCAGTACTTC CASSVQQGSPYEQYF
. TRBJ1-1 TRBD1 TRBV5-1 TGCGCCAGCAGCTCAGGGACAGGGGCGTTGCGGGACGAAGCTTTCTTT CASSSGTGALRDEAFF
. TRBJ2-4 TRBD1 TRBV3-1/TRBV3-2 TGTGTCAGCAGCCAAACGGGACAGATAAACATTCAGTACTTC CVSSQTGQINIQYF
few TRBJ1-4 . TRBV27 TGTGCCAGCCCCGGGGGGGGGCTGTTAGAAAAACTGTTTTTT CASPGGGLLEKLFF
. TRBJ2-6 . TRBV7-9 TGTGCCAGCAGCTCCTTCCCTGGGGCCAACGTCCTGACTTTC CASSSFPGANVLTF
. TRBJ2-5 . TRBV27 TGTGCCAGCAGTCCATCCCGCGGGGTTTATGAGACCCAGTACTTC CASSPSRGVYETQYF
few TRBJ2-7 TRBD2 TRBV11-2 TGTGCCAGCAGCCAGGGTTCTAGCGGGGGCCACGAGCAGTACTTC CASSQGSSGGHEQYF
once TRBJ2-3 TRBD2 TRBV28 TGTGCCAGCAGTCCCCCGACTAGCAGCCTCCCAGATACGCAGTATTTT CASSPPTSSLPDTQYF
. TRBJ1-1 . TRBV2 TGTGCCAGCCGGATGGACAGAGGGAACACTGAAGCTTTCTTT CASRMDRGNTEAFF
. TRBJ2-3 . TRBV27 TGTGCCAGCAGTTCAAAGGGACTGAGCACAGATACGCAGTATTTT CASSSKGLSTDTQYF
once TRBJ2-2 TRBD2 TRBV11-2 TGTGCCAGCAGCTTAGTAGCGGGGAACACCGGGGAGCTGTTTTTT CASSLVAGNTGELFF
once TRBJ2-3 TRBD2 TRBV24-1 TGTGCCACCAGTGATTCAAGAGCGGGGGGATTAGATACGCAGTATTTT CATSDSRAGGLDTQYF
. TRBJ2-2 TRBD2 TRBV18 TGTGCCAGCTCACGAGCGGGGGCGCCCACCGGGGAGCTGTTTTTT CASSRAGAPTGELFF
. TRBJ2-5 TRBD2 TRBV5-1 TGCGCCAGCAGCTTAGGGCCGGTAGCGGGGGCCAACCAAGAGACCCAGTACTTC CASSLGPVAGANQETQYF
. TRBJ2-7 TRBD1 TRBV4-1 TGCGCCAGCAGCCAAATCCCGGGACAGGGCTACGAGCAGTACTTC CASSQIPGQGYEQYF
. TRBJ1-4 . TRBV6-6 TGTGCCAGCAGTTATTCCTTTGAAAAACTGTTTTTT CASSYSFEKLFF
. TRBJ1-2 . TRBV28 TGTGCCAGCAGTTCCACTCCCGATCTCTATGGCTACACCTTC CASSSTPDLYGYTF